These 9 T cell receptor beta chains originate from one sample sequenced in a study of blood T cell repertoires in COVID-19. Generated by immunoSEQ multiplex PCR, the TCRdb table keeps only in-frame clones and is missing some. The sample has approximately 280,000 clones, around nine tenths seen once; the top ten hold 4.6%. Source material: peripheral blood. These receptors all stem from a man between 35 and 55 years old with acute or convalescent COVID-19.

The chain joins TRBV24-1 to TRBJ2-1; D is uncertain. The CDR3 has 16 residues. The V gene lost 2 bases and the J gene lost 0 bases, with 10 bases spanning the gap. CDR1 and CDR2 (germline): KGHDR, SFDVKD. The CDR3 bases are TGTGCCACCAGTGATTCTGGGCCTTTCTCCTACAATGAGCAGTTCTTC. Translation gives CATSDSGPFSYNEQFF.

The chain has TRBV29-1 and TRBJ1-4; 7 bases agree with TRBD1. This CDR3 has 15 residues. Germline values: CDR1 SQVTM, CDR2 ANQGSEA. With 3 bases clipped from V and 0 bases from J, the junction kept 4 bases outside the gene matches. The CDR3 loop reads CSVEDRIATNEKLFF. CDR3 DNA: TGCAGCGTTGAGGACAGGATTGCAACTAATGAAAAACTGTTTTTT.

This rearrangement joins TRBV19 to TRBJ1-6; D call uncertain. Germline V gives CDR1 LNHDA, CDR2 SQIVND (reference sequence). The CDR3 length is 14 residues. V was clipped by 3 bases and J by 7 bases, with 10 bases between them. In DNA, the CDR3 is TGTGCCAGTAGTATGGGAGGGTACAATTCACCCCTCCACTTT. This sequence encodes CASSMGGYNSPLHF.

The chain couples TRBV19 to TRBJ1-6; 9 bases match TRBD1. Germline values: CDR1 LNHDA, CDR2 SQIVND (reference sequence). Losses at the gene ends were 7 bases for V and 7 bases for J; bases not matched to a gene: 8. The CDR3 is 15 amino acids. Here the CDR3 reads CASTPVGQGNSPLHF. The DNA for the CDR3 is TGTGCCAGTACCCCGGTGGGACAGGGAAATTCACCCCTCCACTTT.

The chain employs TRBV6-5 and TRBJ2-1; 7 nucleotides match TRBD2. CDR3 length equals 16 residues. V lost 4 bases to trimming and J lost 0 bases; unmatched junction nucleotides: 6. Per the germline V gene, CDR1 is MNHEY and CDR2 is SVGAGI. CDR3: CASSSLGGGSYNEQFF. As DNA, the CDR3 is TGTGCCAGCAGTTCCCTTGGCGGGGGCTCCTACAATGAGCAGTTCTTC.

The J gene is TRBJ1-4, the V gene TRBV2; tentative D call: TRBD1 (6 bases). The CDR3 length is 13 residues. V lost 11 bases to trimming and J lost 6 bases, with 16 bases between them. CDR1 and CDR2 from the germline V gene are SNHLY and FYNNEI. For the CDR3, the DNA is TGTGCCGGGCAGGGGAGTAGGGATGAAAAACTGTTTTTT. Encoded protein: CAGQGSRDEKLFF.

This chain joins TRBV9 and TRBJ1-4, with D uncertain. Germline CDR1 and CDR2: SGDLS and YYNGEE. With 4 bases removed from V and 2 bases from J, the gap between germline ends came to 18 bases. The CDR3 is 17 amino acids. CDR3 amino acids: CASSPRVSPGTNEKLFF. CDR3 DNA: TGTGCCAGCAGCCCGCGGGTATCCCCGGGGACTAATGAAAAACTGTTTTTT.

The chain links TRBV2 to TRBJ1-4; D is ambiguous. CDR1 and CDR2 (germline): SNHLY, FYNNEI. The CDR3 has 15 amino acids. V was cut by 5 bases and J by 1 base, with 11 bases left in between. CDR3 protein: CASSFSSGTNEKLFF. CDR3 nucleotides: TGTGCCAGCAGTTTTTCCAGTGGAACTAATGAAAAACTGTTTTTT.

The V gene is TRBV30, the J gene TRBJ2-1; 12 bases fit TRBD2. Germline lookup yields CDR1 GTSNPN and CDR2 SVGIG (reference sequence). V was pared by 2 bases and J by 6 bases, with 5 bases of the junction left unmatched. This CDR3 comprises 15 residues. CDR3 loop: CAWSPTSGGPNEQFF. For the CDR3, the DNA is TGTGCCTGGAGTCCGACTAGCGGGGGCCCCAATGAGCAGTTCTTC.